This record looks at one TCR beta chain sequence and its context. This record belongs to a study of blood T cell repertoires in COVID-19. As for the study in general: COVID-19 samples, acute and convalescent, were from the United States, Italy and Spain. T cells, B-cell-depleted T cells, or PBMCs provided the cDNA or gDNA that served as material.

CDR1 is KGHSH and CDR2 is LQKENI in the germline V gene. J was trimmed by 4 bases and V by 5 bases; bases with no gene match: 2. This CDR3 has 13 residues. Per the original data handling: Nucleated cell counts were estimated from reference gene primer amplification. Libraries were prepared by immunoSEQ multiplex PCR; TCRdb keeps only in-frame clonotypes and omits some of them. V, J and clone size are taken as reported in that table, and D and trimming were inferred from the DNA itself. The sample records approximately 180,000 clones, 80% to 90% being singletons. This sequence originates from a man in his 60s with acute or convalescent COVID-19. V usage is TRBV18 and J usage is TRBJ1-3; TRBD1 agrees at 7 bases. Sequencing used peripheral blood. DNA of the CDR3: TGTGCCAGCTCAGGGGACAGCGGAAACACCATATATTTT. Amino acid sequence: CASSGDSGNTIYF.